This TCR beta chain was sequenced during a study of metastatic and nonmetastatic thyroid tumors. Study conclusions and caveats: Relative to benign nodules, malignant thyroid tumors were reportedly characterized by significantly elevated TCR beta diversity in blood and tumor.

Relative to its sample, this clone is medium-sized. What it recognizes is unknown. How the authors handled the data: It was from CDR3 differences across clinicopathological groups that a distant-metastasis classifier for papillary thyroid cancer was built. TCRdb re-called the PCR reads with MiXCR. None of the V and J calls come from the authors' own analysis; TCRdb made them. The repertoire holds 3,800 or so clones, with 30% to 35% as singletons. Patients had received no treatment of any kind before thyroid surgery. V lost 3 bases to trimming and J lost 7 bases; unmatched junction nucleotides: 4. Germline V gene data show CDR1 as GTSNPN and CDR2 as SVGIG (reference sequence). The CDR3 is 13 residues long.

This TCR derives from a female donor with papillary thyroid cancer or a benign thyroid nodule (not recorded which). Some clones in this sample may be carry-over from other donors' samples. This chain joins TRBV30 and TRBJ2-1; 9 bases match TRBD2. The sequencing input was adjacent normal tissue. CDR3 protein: CAWSLLAGNEQFF. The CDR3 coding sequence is TGTGCCTGGAGCTTGCTAGCGGGGAATGAGCAGTTCTTC.